Listed below are T cell receptor beta chains from one sample, sequenced in a study of blood T cell repertoires in COVID-19. Produced via immunoSEQ multiplex PCR; TCRdb's table is partial and in-frame only. In the table there are over 200,000 clones, around 86% of which are singletons. Sequenced material: peripheral blood. Receptors originate from a man aged 50-60 years with COVID-19, enrolled during active disease. The CDR3 runs from the conserved cysteine through the conserved F or W. The D gene is left open where the match is weak. The listing skips clone size in some rows; elsewhere it reads once, few, many or a size class.

-	TRBV6-5	TRBJ1-2	once	TGTGCCAGCAGTTATAGGGGCTTCGAGGGCTACACCTTC	CASSYRGFEGYTF
-	TRBV19	TRBJ1-3	-	TGTGCCAGTAGCACGGACAGCTCTGGTGGAAACACCATATATTTT	CASSTDSSGGNTIYF
-	TRBV19	TRBJ1-3	-	TGTGCCAGTAGTTTCCAGGGAGGTGGAAACACCATATATTTT	CASSFQGGGNTIYF
-	TRBV30	TRBJ2-2	-	TGTGCCTGGAGTACCGTGGCAGGGCTTAACACCGGGGAGCTGTTTTTT	CAWSTVAGLNTGELFF
-	TRBV9	TRBJ2-1	-	TGTGCCAGCAGCGTAGGTCTAGATGAGCAGTTCTTC	CASSVGLDEQFF
TRBD1	TRBV28	TRBJ1-6	-	TGTGCCAGCAGTGCACGGGGACAGGGGGCCTTTTTCCTCCACTTT	CASSARGQGAFFLHF
-	TRBV2	TRBJ1-2	-	TGTGCCAGCAGTGGGGGGCTTAACTATGGCTACACCTTC	CASSGGLNYGYTF
-	TRBV19	TRBJ2-7	-	TGTGCCAGTAGTATCAGGCGATCGGCCCACGAGCAGTACTTC	CASSIRRSAHEQYF
-	TRBV7-2	TRBJ2-3	-	TGTGCCAGCAGCTTGACAGGTTACACAGATACGCAGTATTTT	CASSLTGYTDTQYF
TRBD1	TRBV2	TRBJ2-1	few	TGTGCCAGCAGACCCCCCGGACAGGTTATAGATGAGCAGTTCTTC	CASRPPGQVIDEQFF
TRBD2	TRBV18	TRBJ2-7	once	TGTGCCAGCTCATATCTAGCGGGAGCCTACGAGCAGTACTTC	CASSYLAGAYEQYF
-	TRBV5-1	TRBJ1-4	-	TGCGCCAGCAGCTTGGTCTCTGGCGCGGGAAATGAAAAACTGTTTTTT	CASSLVSGAGNEKLFF
TRBD1	TRBV19	TRBJ2-7	-	TGTGCCAGTAGCCTGACGGGACAGTCCTACGAGCAGTACTTC	CASSLTGQSYEQYF